The 27 T cell receptor beta chains presented below share a single source sample, sequenced in a study of PD-1 blockade in classical Hodgkin lymphoma. Documented time point: newly diagnosed, previously untreated cHL patient sample. Investigators isolated CD4+ T cells from thawed PBMCs through magnetic negative selection. This table comes from immunoSEQ multiplex PCR, and its TCRdb copy is limited to in-frame clones, with some not included. The table records 20,000 to 25,000 clones, roughly 90% of them present only once. Material: CD4+ T cells from blood. These receptors were collected from a human donor with classical Hodgkin lymphoma.

The V and J genes are TRBV7-8 and TRBJ2-5; TRBD2 matches at 9 bases. The J call is uncertain, as TRBJ2-7 better fits the DNA end. CDR1 and CDR2 (germline): SGHVS, FQNEAQ. The CDR3 loop spans 15 amino acids. The DNA of the CDR3 is TGTGCCAGCAGCGCACCGGGACTAGCCTCCTACGAGCAGTACTTC. This translates into CASSAPGLASYEQYF.

V and J are TRBV7-5 and TRBJ2-3; the table gives TRBD1 as D, unverified against the DNA. TRBV7-5 is flagged as a pseudogene. The CDR3 is 15 residues long. The chain's CDR3 is CASSLQGGGTDTQYF. The CDR3 DNA follows: TGTGCCAGCAGCTTACAAGGGGGTGGCACAGATACGCAGTATTTT.

CDR3: CASSFVLVTDTQYF. The CDR3, as DNA: TGTGCCAGCAGTTTTGTCCTAGTCACAGATACGCAGTATTTT. The chain recombines TRBV28 with TRBJ2-3; D gene ambiguous. Between the trimmed V and J ends, which lost 3 bases and 2 bases, there was a span of 9 bases. This CDR3 is built from 14 residues. The germline V gene encodes CDR1 MDHEN and CDR2 SYDVKM. The full variable domain, rest sourced from reference TRBV28 and TRBJ2-3, is DVKVTQSSRYLVKRTGEKVFLECVQDMDHENMFWYRQDPGLGLRLIYFSYDVKMKEKGDIPEGYSVSREKKERFSLILESASTNQTSMYLCASSFVLVTDTQYFGPGTRLTVL.

This rearrangement joins TRBV5-6 to TRBJ2-1; D perhaps matches TRBD2 (7 bases). With 4 bases removed from V and 2 bases from J, the gap between germline ends came to 16 bases. Germline CDR1 is SGHDT and CDR2 is YYEEEE. The CDR3 is 16 residues long. CDR3 sequence: CASSPLAGAPYNEQFF. DNA of the CDR3: TGTGCCAGCAGCCCATTGGCGGGGGCCCCCTACAATGAGCAGTTCTTC.

CDR3 nucleotides: TGCGCCAGCAGCCAAGTGGGACAGGGCGGCCACGAGCAGTACTTC. Translated: CASSQVGQGGHEQYF. V usage is TRBV4-1 and J usage is TRBJ2-7, with 9 nucleotides matching TRBD1. This CDR3 has 15 amino acids. Germline trimming cut 1 base from V and 5 bases from J; bases unmatched to any gene: 6. Germline values: CDR1 MGHRA, CDR2 YSYEKL.

This chain connects TRBV5-8 to TRBJ2-1, with D perhaps TRBD1 (6 bases). V lost 2 bases to trimming and J lost 0 bases, with 9 bases between them. CDR1 and CDR2 (germline): SGHTS, YDEGEE. CDR3 size: 15 residues. Written as DNA, the CDR3 is TGTGCCAGCAGCTTAGGACAGTCCTCCTACAATGAGCAGTTCTTC. Residues: CASSLGQSSYNEQFF.

The rearrangement uses TRBV2 and TRBJ1-5; D remains unclear. The V end lost 2 bases, the J end lost 6 bases, and 8 bases lay between the germline ends. The CDR3 is made up of 13 amino acids. Germline assignment: CDR1 SNHLY and CDR2 FYNNEI. The CDR3 bases are TGTGCCAGCAGTGAATTTGAGACTCAGCCCCAGCATTTT. Its translation: CASSEFETQPQHF.

This rearrangement joins TRBV7-2 to TRBJ1-2, with D maybe TRBD1 (5 bases). CDR3 length: 13 amino acids. Between the trimmed V and J ends, which lost 5 bases and 8 bases, there was a span of 15 bases. Germline V CDR1 and CDR2: SGHTA, FQGNSA. The CDR3 bases are TGTGCCAGCAGCCCTCCAGGGATGGAAGGCTACACCTTC. Protein: CASSPPGMEGYTF.

The CDR3 DNA is TGTGCCAGCAGCTTACAGGTAACCGGAAACACCATATATTTT. Translation gives CASSLQVTGNTIYF. The V call is TRBV5-6, the J call TRBJ1-3; perhaps TRBD1 as D (5 bases). The CDR3 totals 14 residues. V lost 2 bases to trimming and J lost 4 bases, with 10 bases between them. CDR1 is SGHDT and CDR2 is YYEEEE in the germline V gene.

The chain is built from TRBV5-4 and TRBJ1-1; D uncertain. The germline gives CDR1 SGHNT, CDR2 YYREEE (reference sequence). The length of the CDR3 is 14 residues. The V gene lost 0 bases and the J gene lost 0 bases, with 6 bases spanning the gap. CDR3 residues: CASSLGLVNTEAFF. Written as DNA, the CDR3 is TGTGCCAGCAGCTTGGGTCTGGTGAACACTGAAGCTTTCTTT.

This chain uses TRBV27 with TRBJ2-7, with D hard to call. Germline V gives CDR1 MNHEY, CDR2 SMNVEV (reference sequence). The CDR3 runs to 13 residues. The V and J ends lost 5 bases and 7 bases respectively, with 15 bases between them. DNA of the CDR3: TGTGCCAGCAGTGGAAGGCTTCTAGATGAGCAGTACTTC. This codes for CASSGRLLDEQYF.

This chain connects TRBV5-1 to TRBJ2-5, with 11 bases fitting TRBD2. Germline V CDR1 and CDR2: SGHRS, YFSETQ. CDR3 size: 15 residues. With V trimmed by 6 bases and J by 3 bases, 7 bases remained unmatched. The CDR3, as DNA: TGCGCCAGCACCGGAGGGACTAGCGGAGAAGAGACCCAGTACTTC. It yields the protein CASTGGTSGEETQYF.

This chain uses TRBV27 with TRBJ2-3; TRBD2 matches 9 bases. This CDR3 is 16 amino acids long. Germline trimming cut 5 bases from V and 0 bases from J; bases unmatched to any gene: 6. Germline CDR1 reads MNHEY; CDR2 reads SMNVEV (reference sequence). The CDR3 loop is CASSQGLAESTDTQYF. The CDR3 nucleotides read TGTGCCAGCAGTCAGGGACTAGCTGAAAGCACAGATACGCAGTATTTT.

The rearrangement joins TRBV6-8 to TRBJ1-1; D may be TRBD1 (5 bases). CDR1 MNHGY and CDR2 SAAAGT come from the germline V gene. The CDR3 has 14 amino acids. The V end was cut by 5 bases, the J end by 0 bases, with 10 bases between. CDR3 in DNA: TGTGCCAGCAGTAACAGGTCAATGAACACTGAAGCTTTCTTT. Its protein is CASSNRSMNTEAFF.

The chain carries TRBV4-3 and TRBJ1-6; maybe TRBD1 (5 bases). The CDR3 is 16 residues long. V lost 1 base and J lost 9, with 16 bases in between. Germline V lookup: CDR1 LGHNA, CDR2 YSLEER. The CDR3 nucleotides read TGCGCCAGCAGCCAAGGAGGCAGGGAATTGGGTTCACCCCTCCACTTT. It is translated as CASSQGGRELGSPLHF.

The chain uses TRBV27 and TRBJ2-2; 8 nucleotides match TRBD2. Looked up from germline, CDR1 is MNHEY and CDR2 is SMNVEV (reference sequence). J lost 1 base, V lost 5 bases, and 6 bases had no gene match. This CDR3 spans 16 amino acids. The CDR3 coding sequence is TGTGCCAGCAGTCTAGCGGGTCGGGGGAACACCGGGGAGCTGTTTTTT. This codes for CASSLAGRGNTGELFF.

The rearrangement joins TRBV28 to TRBJ1-1; D call uncertain. The length of the CDR3 is 14 residues. Trimming took 2 bases from V and 0 from J, leaving 7 bases between them. Germline V gives CDR1 MDHEN, CDR2 SYDVKM. As DNA, the CDR3 is TGTGCCAGCAGTTTAAGGCAGTTGAACACTGAAGCTTTCTTT. This sequence encodes CASSLRQLNTEAFF.

The rearrangement links TRBV4-1 to TRBJ1-4, with no clear D. Germline-derived CDR1 and CDR2 are MGHRA and YSYEKL. With 6 bases removed from V and 4 bases from J, the gap between germline ends came to 18 bases. There are 16 residues in the CDR3. CDR3 nucleotide sequence: TGCGCCAGCAGGCGAGGCGGCGGCAGAGTTAATGAAAAACTGTTTTTT. It encodes CASRRGGGRVNEKLFF.

V gene TRBV5-1 combines with J gene TRBJ2-2; 11 nucleotides match TRBD2. There are 14 residues in the CDR3. Trimming took 5 bases from V and 7 from J; bases not matched to a gene: 4. Germline assignment: CDR1 SGHRS and CDR2 YFSETQ. CDR3 coding DNA: TGCGCCAGCAGGGGGACTAGCGGAAGCGGGGAGCTGTTTTTT. Amino acid sequence: CASRGTSGSGELFF.

The chain is built from TRBV5-1 and TRBJ1-4; 7 bases are shared with TRBD1. The CDR3 runs to 14 residues. Losses at the gene ends were 4 bases for V and 5 bases for J; bases not matched to a gene: 5. Germline assignment: CDR1 SGHRS and CDR2 YFSETQ. The CDR3 bases are TGCGCCAGCAGCAGGGGACAGAGGAATGAAAAACTGTTTTTT. This gives the protein CASSRGQRNEKLFF.

The chain carries TRBV13 and TRBJ1-6; D might be TRBD1 (5 bases). The V gene lost 6 bases and the J gene lost 6 bases, with 9 bases spanning the gap. Germline V gene data show CDR1 as PRHDT and CDR2 as FYEKMQ (reference sequence). The CDR3 spans 13 residues. The CDR3 nucleotides read TGTGCCAGCAGGATACAGGTTAATTCACCCCTCCACTTT. Amino acids: CASRIQVNSPLHF.

The chain employs TRBV10-3 and TRBJ2-7, with 7 bases fitting TRBD1. CDR1 and CDR2 (germline): ENHRY, SYGVKD. This CDR3 spans 13 amino acids. V was clipped by 4 bases and J by 6 bases; unmatched bases: 6. The chain's CDR3 is CAISARTGGEQYF. For the CDR3, the DNA is TGTGCCATCAGTGCCCGGACAGGTGGCGAGCAGTACTTC.

The count of this clone is one. The chain has TRBV29-1 and TRBJ1-2, with a tentative D call TRBD1 (6 bases). Trimming cost V 6 bases and J 4 bases, with 12 bases left between them. The CDR3 is 12 residues long. In germline, CDR1 is SQVTM, CDR2 ANQGSEA. Written as DNA, the CDR3 is TGCAGCGTAGCCGACAGGATCTATGGCTACACCTTC. It is translated as CSVADRIYGYTF.

The chain couples TRBV30 to TRBJ2-2, with a weak D call TRBD2 (5 bases). Trimming took 3 bases from V and 9 from J, leaving 11 bases between them. The CDR3 runs to 12 residues. In germline, CDR1 is GTSNPN, CDR2 SVGIG (reference sequence). The CDR3 spells CAWSASGRELFF. CDR3 nucleotide sequence: TGTGCCTGGAGCGCGTCGGGGAGGGAGCTGTTTTTT.

This clone was seen a few times. The chain recombines TRBV2 with TRBJ1-1; no clear D gene. The CDR3 runs 13 residues. Germline lookup yields CDR1 SNHLY and CDR2 FYNNEI. Trimming shortened V by 1 base and J by 0 bases, and 3 bases separated the two germline ends. The CDR3 DNA reads as TGTGCCAGCAGTGAAGGGGTGAACACTGAAGCTTTCTTT. The encoded protein is CASSEGVNTEAFF.

The chain recombines TRBV5-1 with TRBJ1-1; D is uncertain. The ends were cut back, 1 base at V and 12 bases at J, with 13 bases in the middle. Germline CDR1 and CDR2: SGHRS and YFSETQ. This CDR3 has 12 residues. CDR3 sequence: CASSLNEAETFF. CDR3 sequence (DNA): TGCGCCAGCAGCTTGAATGAGGCTGAGACTTTCTTT.

The CDR3 region is CASSLVGGASSYEQYF. CDR3 nucleotides: TGTGCCAGCAGCTTAGTCGGCGGGGCGAGCTCCTACGAGCAGTACTTC. The chain joins TRBV7-2 to TRBJ2-7; weak D call: TRBD2 (6 bases). V lost 1 base, J lost 0 bases, and 13 bases lay in between. The germline V gene has CDR1 SGHTA and CDR2 FQGNSA. The CDR3 has 16 amino acids.